This TCR beta chain was found in a study of blood T cell repertoires in COVID-19. Study-level background: Acute and convalescent COVID-19 specimens originated in the United States, Italy and Spain. T cells, B-cell-depleted T cells, or PBMCs provided the cDNA or gDNA that served as material.

Using immunoSEQ multiplex PCR, the repertoire was profiled, and TCRdb retains in-frame clones only, with some absent. The sample yields approximately 130,000 clones, 60% to 85% seen once. This CDR3 is 13 amino acids long. CDR1 is MNHEY and CDR2 is SVGAGI in the germline V gene. Trimming left V 2 bases short and J 11 bases short, with 15 bases between. The J gene is TRBJ1-1, the V gene TRBV6-5; D not resolved. Sequenced input: peripheral blood. The clonotype was recovered from an elderly man with acute or convalescent COVID-19. For the CDR3, the DNA is TGTGCCAGCAGTTACACTGACAAATCCGGCGCTTTCTTT. This translates into CASSYTDKSGAFF.